What follows are 3 T cell receptor beta chains derived from one specimen sequenced in a study of blood T cell repertoires in COVID-19. Clones were read by immunoSEQ multiplex PCR, and TCRdb kept only the in-frame ones, dropping some. This table has 150,000 or so clones, about 80% appearing once. Sequenced material: peripheral blood. The receptors were gathered from an older woman with COVID-19, enrolled during active disease.

The chain combines TRBV25-1 with TRBJ2-2; 8 bases align to TRBD1. This CDR3 contains 13 residues. Germline loops: CDR1 MGHDK, CDR2 SYGVNS. J gave up 7 bases and V 6 bases, and 4 bases lay outside the gene matches. CDR3 nucleotide sequence: TGTGCCAGCAGGCCTACAGGGGGCGGGGAGCTGTTTTTT. This codes for CASRPTGGGELFF.

J is TRBJ1-1 and V is TRBV18; 10 nucleotides agree with TRBD1. Germline V lookup: CDR1 KGHSH, CDR2 LQKENI. CDR3 size: 15 residues. Trimming removed 1 base from V and 3 bases from J; junction bases left unmatched: 2. The CDR3 spells CASSPQGQGDTEAFF. CDR3 coding DNA: TGTGCCAGCTCACCACAAGGACAGGGGGACACTGAAGCTTTCTTT.

In DNA, the CDR3 is TGTGCCAGCAGCTTAGTGGGGACAGGGAATGAAAAACTGTTTTTT. Encoded protein: CASSLVGTGNEKLFF. The chain employs TRBV7-2 and TRBJ1-4; 9 bases map to TRBD1. The CDR3 contains 15 residues. CDR1 is SGHTA and CDR2 is FQGNSA in the germline V gene. The trim removed 1 base at V and 5 bases at J, leaving 2 bases unmatched.